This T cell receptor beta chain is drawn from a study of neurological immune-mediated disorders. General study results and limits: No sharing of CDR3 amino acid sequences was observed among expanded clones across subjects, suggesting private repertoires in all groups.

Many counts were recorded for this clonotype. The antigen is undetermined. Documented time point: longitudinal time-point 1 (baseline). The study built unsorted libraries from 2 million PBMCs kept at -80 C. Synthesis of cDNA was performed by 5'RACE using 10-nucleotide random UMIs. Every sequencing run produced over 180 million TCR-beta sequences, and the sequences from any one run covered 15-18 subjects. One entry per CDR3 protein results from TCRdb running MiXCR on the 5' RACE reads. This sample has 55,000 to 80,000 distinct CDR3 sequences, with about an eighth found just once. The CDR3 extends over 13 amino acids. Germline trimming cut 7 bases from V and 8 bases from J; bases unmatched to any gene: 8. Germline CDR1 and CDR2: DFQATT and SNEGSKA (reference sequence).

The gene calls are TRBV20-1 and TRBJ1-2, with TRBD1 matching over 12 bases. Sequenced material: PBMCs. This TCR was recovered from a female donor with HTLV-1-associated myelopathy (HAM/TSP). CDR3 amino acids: CSVLGQGAGGYTF. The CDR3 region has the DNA TGCAGTGTCCTGGGACAGGGGGCGGGAGGCTACACCTTC.